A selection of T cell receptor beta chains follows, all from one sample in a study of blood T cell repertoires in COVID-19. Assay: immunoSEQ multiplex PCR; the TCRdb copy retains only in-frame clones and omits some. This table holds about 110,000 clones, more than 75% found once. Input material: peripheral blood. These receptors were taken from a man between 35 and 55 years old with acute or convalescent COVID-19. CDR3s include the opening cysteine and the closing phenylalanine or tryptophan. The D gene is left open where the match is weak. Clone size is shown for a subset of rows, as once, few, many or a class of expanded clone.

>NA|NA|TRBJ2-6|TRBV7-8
CASSLGGPGANVLTF
TGTGCCAGCAGCTTAGGGGGGCCTGGGGCCAACGTCCTGACTTTC
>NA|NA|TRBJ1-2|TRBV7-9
CASSPGGRELNYGYTF
TGTGCCAGCAGCCCCGGCGGGAGGGAACTCAACTATGGCTACACCTTC
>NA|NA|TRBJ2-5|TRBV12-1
CASSKKTFAQTQYF
TGTGCCAGCAGCAAAAAGACATTCGCACAGACCCAGTACTTC
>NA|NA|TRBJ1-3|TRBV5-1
CASSLGTGDSGNTIYF
TGCGCCAGCAGCTTGGGTACAGGCGACTCTGGAAACACCATATATTTT
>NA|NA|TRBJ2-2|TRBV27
CASSFRGELFF
TGTGCCAGCAGTTTCCGCGGGGAGCTGTTTTTT
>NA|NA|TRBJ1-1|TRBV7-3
CASSGGARTEAFF
TGTGCCAGCAGCGGGGGGGCGCGGACTGAAGCTTTCTTT
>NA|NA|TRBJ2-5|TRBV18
CASSPGLAETQYF
TGTGCCAGCTCACCTGGCCTAGCGGAGACCCAGTACTTC
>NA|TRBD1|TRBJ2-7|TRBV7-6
CASSSTGGEQYF
TGTGCCAGCAGCTCCACAGGGGGCGAGCAGTACTTC
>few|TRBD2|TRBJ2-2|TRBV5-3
CARPGREAPTGELFF
TGTGCCAGACCGGGGAGGGAGGCCCCAACCGGGGAGCTGTTTTTT
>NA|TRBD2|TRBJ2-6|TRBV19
CASSPGPGGVSGANVLTF
TGTGCCAGTAGTCCCGGACCGGGAGGGGTCTCTGGGGCCAACGTCCTGACTTTC
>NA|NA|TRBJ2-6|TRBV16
CASSHAPRPSGANVLTF
TGTGCCAGCAGCCATGCTCCCAGGCCCTCTGGGGCCAACGTCCTGACTTTC
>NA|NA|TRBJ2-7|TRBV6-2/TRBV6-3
CASSYQLGRGEQYF
TGTGCCAGCAGTTACCAGCTTGGCAGGGGCGAGCAGTACTTC
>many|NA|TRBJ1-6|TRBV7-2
CASRTPGNSPLHF
TGTGCCAGCCGTACCCCGGGTAATTCACCCCTCCACTTT
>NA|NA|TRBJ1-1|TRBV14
CASSPGYTEAFF
TGTGCCAGCAGCCCGGGGTACACTGAAGCTTTCTTT
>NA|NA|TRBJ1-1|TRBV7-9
CASSLDARAGEAFF
TGTGCCAGCAGCTTAGACGCAAGGGCGGGTGAAGCTTTCTTT
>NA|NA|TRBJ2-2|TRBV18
CASSRVRNANTGELFF
TGTGCCAGCTCCCGGGTGAGAAACGCGAACACCGGGGAGCTGTTTTTT
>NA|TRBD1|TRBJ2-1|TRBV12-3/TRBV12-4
CASSTGGPEQFF
TGTGCCAGCAGTACAGGGGGCCCTGAGCAGTTCTTC
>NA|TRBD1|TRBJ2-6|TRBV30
CAWSDWDSFSGANVLTF
TGTGCCTGGAGTGACTGGGACAGCTTCTCTGGGGCCAACGTCCTGACTTTC
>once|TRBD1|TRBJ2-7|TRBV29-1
CSGGDLDRGYEQYF
TGCAGCGGAGGGGATTTGGACAGGGGCTACGAGCAGTACTTC
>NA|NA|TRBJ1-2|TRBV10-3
CAISESTGDGYTF
TGTGCCATCAGTGAGTCCACGGGGGATGGCTACACCTTC
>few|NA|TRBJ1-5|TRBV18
CASSPPGAGNQPQHF
TGTGCCAGCTCACCACCAGGGGCGGGCAATCAGCCCCAGCATTTT
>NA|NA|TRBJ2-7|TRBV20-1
CSASRGYEQYF
TGCAGTGCTAGTAGGGGCTACGAGCAGTACTTC
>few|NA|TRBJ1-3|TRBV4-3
CASSQAWVRGISGNTIYF
TGCGCCAGCAGCCAAGCTTGGGTCAGAGGGATCTCTGGAAACACCATATATTTT
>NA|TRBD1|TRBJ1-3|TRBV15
CATSRATGSDTIYF
TGTGCCACCAGCAGAGCGACAGGGTCGGACACCATATATTTT
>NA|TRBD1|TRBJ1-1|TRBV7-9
CASSQLTGSRSEAFF
TGTGCCAGCAGCCAACTGACAGGGAGCAGGTCTGAAGCTTTCTTT
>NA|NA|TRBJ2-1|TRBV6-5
CASSYSVGIDEQFF
TGTGCCAGCAGTTACTCTGTCGGGATTGATGAGCAGTTCTTC
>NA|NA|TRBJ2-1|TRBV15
CATSSHRSSYNEQFF
TGTGCCACCAGCAGCCACAGGAGCTCCTACAATGAGCAGTTCTTC
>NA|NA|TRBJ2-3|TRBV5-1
CASSWAGTYESTDTQYF
TGCGCCAGCAGCTGGGCCGGGACATACGAAAGCACAGATACGCAGTATTTT
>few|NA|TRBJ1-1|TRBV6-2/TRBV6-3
CASSPPTENTEAFF
TGTGCCAGCAGCCCTCCGACAGAAAACACTGAAGCTTTCTTT
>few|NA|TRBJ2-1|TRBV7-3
CASSLTFPGVEVYNEQFF
TGTGCCAGCAGCTTAACGTTCCCAGGGGTAGAAGTTTACAATGAGCAGTTCTTC
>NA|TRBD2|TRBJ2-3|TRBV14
CASSSTQRGGLPDTQYF
TGTGCCAGCAGCTCCACCCAGCGGGGGGGCCTTCCAGATACGCAGTATTTT
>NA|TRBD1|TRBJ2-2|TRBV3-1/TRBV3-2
CASSRETGANTGELFF
TGTGCCAGCAGCCGGGAGACAGGGGCGAACACCGGGGAGCTGTTTTTT
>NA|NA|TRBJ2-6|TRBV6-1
CASSEIAIPLSGANVLTF
TGTGCCAGCAGTGAAATCGCGATCCCGCTATCTGGGGCCAACGTCCTGACTTTC
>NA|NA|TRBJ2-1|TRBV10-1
CASSGGYNEQFF
TGCGCCAGCAGTGGCGGCTACAATGAGCAGTTCTTC
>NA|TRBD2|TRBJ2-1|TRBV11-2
CASSPPGLAHRHEQFF
TGTGCCAGCAGCCCACCGGGACTAGCCCACCGCCATGAGCAGTTCTTC
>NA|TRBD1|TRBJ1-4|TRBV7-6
CASSSRQGPSNEKLFF
TGTGCCAGCAGCTCCAGACAGGGCCCCTCTAATGAAAAACTGTTTTTT
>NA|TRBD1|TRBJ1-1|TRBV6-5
CASSYVNRGSKAFF
TGTGCCAGCAGTTACGTCAACAGGGGGTCTAAAGCTTTCTTT
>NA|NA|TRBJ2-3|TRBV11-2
CASSYTGFTDTQYF
TGTGCCAGCAGCTATACAGGGTTCACAGATACGCAGTATTTT
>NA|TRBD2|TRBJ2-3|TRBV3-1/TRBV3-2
CASSRTSGGYTDTQYF
TGTGCCAGCAGCAGGACTAGCGGGGGGTACACAGATACGCAGTATTTT
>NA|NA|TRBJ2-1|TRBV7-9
CASRRNFDNEQFF
TGTGCCAGCAGGAGGAACTTCGACAATGAGCAGTTCTTC
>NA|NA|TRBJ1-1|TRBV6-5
CASRSHRNREREAFF
TGTGCCAGCAGAAGCCACCGGAACAGAGAACGTGAAGCTTTCTTT
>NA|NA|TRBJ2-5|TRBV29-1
CSVVSGRETQYF
TGCAGCGTTGTAAGTGGGCGTGAGACCCAGTACTTC
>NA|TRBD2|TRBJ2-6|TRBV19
CASRTSGGSGANVLTF
TGTGCCAGTAGGACTAGCGGGGGCTCTGGGGCCAACGTCCTGACTTTC
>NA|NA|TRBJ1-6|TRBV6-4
CASSERESGNSPLHF
TGTGCCAGCAGTGAACGGGAATCGGGGAATTCACCCCTCCACTTT
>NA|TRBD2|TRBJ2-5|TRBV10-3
CAISESGLAGGHQETQYF
TGTGCCATCAGTGAGTCCGGACTAGCGGGGGGACACCAAGAGACCCAGTACTTC
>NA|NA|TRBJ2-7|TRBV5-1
CASSLDMMSGVYYEQYF
TGCGCCAGCAGCTTAGATATGATGTCAGGGGTCTACTACGAGCAGTACTTC
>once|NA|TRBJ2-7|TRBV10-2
CASSGGRGPESSYEQYF
TGCGCCAGCAGTGGAGGGCGGGGGCCCGAGAGCTCCTACGAGCAGTACTTC
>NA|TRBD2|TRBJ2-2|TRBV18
CASSQLLATNTGELFF
TGTGCCAGCTCTCAACTACTAGCGACGAACACCGGGGAGCTGTTTTTT
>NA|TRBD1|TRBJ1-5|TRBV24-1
CATSEFEGARDQPQHF
TGTGCCACCAGTGAGTTCGAGGGGGCTCGGGATCAGCCCCAGCATTTT